This TCR beta chain appears in the sequencing data of a study of blood T cell repertoires in COVID-19. The overall study: PBMCs, B-cell-depleted T cells, or T cells were the source of the cDNA or gDNA that made up the material.

Cohort allocation depended upon clinical history that participants reported. Recovered status applied to Cohort 3 donors who had two consecutive negative PCRs. It also applied to those with clearance or with symptom resolution. The CDR3 contains 15 residues. V lost 4 bases, J lost 9 bases, and 9 bases stayed unmatched. The germline V gene encodes CDR1 SQVTM and CDR2 ANQGSEA. The repertoire was sequenced with immunoSEQ multiplex PCR; TCRdb's copy has only in-frame clones and lacks some. The sample holds roughly 290,000 clones, 89% seen once. V usage is TRBV29-1 and J usage is TRBJ2-1; 13 bases match TRBD2. Sequencing used PBMCs or T cells enriched from blood (not recorded which). The clonotype originates from a woman between 40 and 55 years old who had recovered from COVID-19. Written as DNA, the CDR3 is TGCAGCGTTGCCGGGACTAGCGGGAAAGTGAGTGAGCAGTTCTTC. This encodes CSVAGTSGKVSEQFF.